This T cell receptor beta chain was identified during a study of blood T cells in healthy people across ages. PCR was performed a second time for roughly 7 to 11 cycles using a sample-barcoded 5' primer and a J-beta primer mix. TCRdb re-derived calls from the 5' RACE reads in MiXCR, one entry per CDR3 protein. The sample has 1,500,000 or so distinct CDR3 sequences; approximately 59% are singletons. The sequencing input was blood. The TCR sequence derives from a man aged 18 to 29 in good health.

The CDR3 DNA reads TGCAGTGCTAGAGAAAGCGGGCCTGCCTACGAGCAGTACTTC. Translation gives CSARESGPAYEQYF. The chain combines TRBV20-1 with TRBJ2-7; D perhaps matches TRBD2 (6 bases). The ends were cut back, 0 bases at V and 2 bases at J, with 11 bases in the middle. CDR1 is DFQATT and CDR2 is SNEGSKA in the germline V gene (reference sequence). The CDR3 has 14 residues.